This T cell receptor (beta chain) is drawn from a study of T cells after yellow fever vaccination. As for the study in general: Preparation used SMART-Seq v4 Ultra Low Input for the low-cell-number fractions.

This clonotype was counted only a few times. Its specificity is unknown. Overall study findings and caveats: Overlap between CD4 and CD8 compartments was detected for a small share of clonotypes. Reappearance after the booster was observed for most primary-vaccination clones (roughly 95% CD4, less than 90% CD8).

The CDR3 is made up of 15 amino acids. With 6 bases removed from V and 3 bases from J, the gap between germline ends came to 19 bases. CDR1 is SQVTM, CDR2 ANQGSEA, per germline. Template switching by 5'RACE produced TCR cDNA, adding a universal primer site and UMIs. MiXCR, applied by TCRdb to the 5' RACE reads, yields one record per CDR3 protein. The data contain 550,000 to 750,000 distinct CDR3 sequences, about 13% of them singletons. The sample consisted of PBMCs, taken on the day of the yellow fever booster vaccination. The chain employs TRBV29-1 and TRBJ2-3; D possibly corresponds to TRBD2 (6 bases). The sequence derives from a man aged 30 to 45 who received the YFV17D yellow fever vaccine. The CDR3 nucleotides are TGCAGCGTGACAATCCGACTAGGAGTGACAGATACGCAGTATTTT. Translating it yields CSVTIRLGVTDTQYF.